The 25 T cell receptor beta chains below were found in one sample sequenced in a study of blood T cells in healthy people across ages. It was with a sample-barcoded 5' primer and a J-beta primer mix that a second PCR of roughly 7 to 12 cycles was run. In TCRdb, the 5' RACE reads were re-called with MiXCR into one record per CDR3 protein. The sample lists almost 550,000 distinct CDR3 sequences; 20% to 30% were seen once. These data are also associated with another study on T cells of mothers and their children.

Sequencing was carried out using blood. These receptors came from a boy aged 5-17 years in good health.

This clonotype was detected many times. The CDR3 protein is CASSLTVVGGSAEAFF. Written as DNA, the CDR3 is TGTGCCAGCAGCTTAACTGTCGTAGGAGGGTCGGCTGAAGCTTTCTTT. The V and J genes are TRBV7-3 and TRBJ1-1; D call uncertain. The V end lost 0 bases, the J end lost 6 bases, and 17 bases lay between the germline ends. CDR3 size: 16 residues. In germline, CDR1 is SGHTA, CDR2 FQGTGA.

J is TRBJ2-2 and V is TRBV7-9, with D possibly being TRBD1 (5 bases). CDR3 length: 16 residues. CDR1 and CDR2 (germline): SEHNR, FQNEAQ (reference sequence). V was pared by 1 base and J by 3 bases, with 12 bases between. CDR3 nucleotides: TGTGCCAGCAGCTTAGGCCCCGACAGCTACACCGGGGAGCTGTTTTTT. It encodes CASSLGPDSYTGELFF.

The V gene is TRBV15, the J gene TRBJ1-4; 9 positions agree with TRBD1. Germline loops: CDR1 LNHNV, CDR2 YYDKDF (reference sequence). J gave up 7 bases and V 5 bases, and 8 bases lay outside the gene matches. CDR3 size: 15 residues. CDR3 nucleotide sequence: TGTGCCACCAGCGGGACAGGGAACGTTGGTGAAAAACTGTTTTTT. Translation: CATSGTGNVGEKLFF.

This clonotype occurred a few times. Here the CDR3 omits its conserved ending phenylalanine or tryptophan, so a read error is the likely source. The gene calls are TRBV28 and TRBJ2-5, with 12 bases fitting TRBD2. The ends lost 5 bases at V and 7 bases at J; junction bases unmatched: 11. The CDR3 runs to 16 residues. CDR1 is MDHEN, CDR2 SYDVKM, per germline. CDR3 DNA: TGTGCCAGCAGTCCGCAGATGACTAGCGGGAGAGTGACCCAGTACCTC. The encoded protein is CASSPQMTSGRVTQYL.

The chain has TRBV20-1 and TRBJ2-1; TRBD1 or TRBD2 may be the D gene (7 bases each). Trimming left V 6 bases short and J 0 bases short, with 12 bases between. This CDR3 spans 14 amino acids. CDR1 and CDR2 (germline): DFQATT, SNEGSKA (reference sequence). The CDR3 loop reads CSASGDSSYNEQFF. As DNA, the CDR3 is TGCAGTGCGAGCGGGGACAGCTCCTACAATGAGCAGTTCTTC.

This clonotype came up a few times. At one of its ends the junction is not consistent with the germline gene, which may arise from a read error. The CDR3 DNA sequence: TGCGCCAGCAGCCAAGATCGGCGGATCTCTGGAAACACCACATATTTT. Translated, it gives CASSQDRRISGNTTYF. The chain couples TRBV4-3 to TRBJ1-3; no clear D. The CDR3 consists of 16 residues. Germline CDR1 LGHNA, CDR2 YSLEER.

This clonotype has a count of ten or more. As DNA, the CDR3 is TGCAGCGTTGAGGGGACCCAGTACTTC. It is translated as CSVEGTQYF. The chain is built from TRBV29-1 and TRBJ2-5, with no clear D. This CDR3 has 9 amino acids. Germline V gene data show CDR1 as SQVTM and CDR2 as ANQGSEA. The V gene lost 3 bases and the J gene lost 7 bases, with 3 bases spanning the gap.

This clonotype came up many times. The rearrangement joins TRBV28 to TRBJ2-5, with 10 nucleotides matching TRBD1. The V and J ends lost 6 bases and 5 bases, in that order; junction bases with no gene match: 9. This CDR3 contains 15 residues. Germline CDR1 is MDHEN and CDR2 is SYDVKM. The CDR3 DNA sequence: TGTGCCAGCAGCCTGGGACAGGGGCTAAGGGAGACCCAGTACTTC. This translates into CASSLGQGLRETQYF.

The chain carries TRBV20-1 and TRBJ2-7, with no clear D. The last part of the DNA fits TRBJ2-5 better; the J call may be wrong. This CDR3 spans 14 amino acids. Germline loops: CDR1 DFQATT, CDR2 SNEGSKA (reference sequence). The CDR3 sequence: CSAPSTVYQETQYF. Here the CDR3 DNA reads TGCAGTGCTCCCTCAACAGTTTATCAAGAGACCCAGTACTTC.

As regards this clonotype: A junction end diverges from the germline sequence, so it may reflect a read error. The genes are TRBV6-5 and TRBJ2-5; 10 bases fit TRBD2. The CDR3 runs to 17 residues. Germline lookup yields CDR1 MNHEY and CDR2 SVGAGI. Here the CDR3 DNA reads TGTGCCAGCAGTTTTCTAGCGGGAGACGGGATAGGGGAGACCCAGCACTTC. Protein: CASSFLAGDGIGETQHF.

This clonotype was counted only a few times. The junction departs from germline at one end; a sequencing error may be responsible. V is TRBV12-3 or TRBV12-4 and J is TRBJ1-2, with TRBD1 matching over 7 bases. The CDR3 sequence is 13 residues long. CDR3 bases: TGTGCCGGCAGTACACGGACAGGAAGTGGCTACACCTTC. Its protein is CAGSTRTGSGYTF.

This chain uses TRBV4-3 with TRBJ2-7; 10 bases agree with TRBD1. Germline assignment: CDR1 LGHNA and CDR2 YSLEER. The CDR3 loop spans 15 amino acids. V lost 0 bases, J lost 4 bases, and 3 bases stayed unmatched. As DNA, the CDR3 is TGCGCCAGCAGCCAAGATTTGGGACAGGGGTACGAGCAGTACTTC. This codes for CASSQDLGQGYEQYF.

This clonotype was counted between two and nine times. The chain couples TRBV19 to TRBJ1-1; TRBD1 matches at 7 bases. Trimming at V came to 5 bases and at J to 0 bases, leaving 6 bases not matched to a gene. The germline CDR1 and CDR2 sequences are LNHDA and SQIVND (reference sequence). The CDR3 runs to 15 residues. The CDR3 spells CASSFGQDMNTEAFF. As DNA, the CDR3 is TGTGCCAGTAGTTTTGGACAGGACATGAACACTGAAGCTTTCTTT. The full variable domain, rest sourced from reference TRBV19 and TRBJ1-1, is DGGITQSPKYLFRKEGQNVTLSCEQNLNHDAMYWYRQDPGQGLRLIYYSQIVNDFQKGDIAEGYSVSREKKESFPLTVTSAQKNPTAFYLCASSFGQDMNTEAFFGQGTRLTVV.

The gene calls are TRBV7-2 and TRBJ2-7; D not certain. The V and J ends lost 6 bases and 3 bases respectively, with 15 bases between them. Looked up from germline, CDR1 is SGHTA and CDR2 is FQGNSA. The CDR3 is 14 amino acids. The CDR3 bases are TGTGCCAGCAGTATAGCCGCCACGGGCTACGAGCAGTACTTC. Protein: CASSIAATGYEQYF.

Only a few counts were recorded for this clonotype. The chain links TRBV28 to TRBJ2-7, with a weak D call TRBD2 (5 bases). The V end lost 4 bases, the J end lost 9 bases, and 19 bases lay between the germline ends. Germline loops: CDR1 MDHEN, CDR2 SYDVKM. The CDR3 totals 14 residues. CDR3 protein: CASSSPPGLVGQYF. CDR3 in DNA: TGTGCCAGCAGTTCGCCCCCGGGGTTGGTAGGGCAGTACTTC.

This clonotype has more than one count but fewer than ten. V usage is TRBV9 and J usage is TRBJ2-3, with 9 bases matching TRBD2. The germline V gene encodes CDR1 SGDLS and CDR2 YYNGEE. Losses at the gene ends were 0 bases for V and 4 bases for J; bases not matched to a gene: 9. This CDR3 has 17 residues. The CDR3 is CASSVASGGRASDTQYF. The DNA for the CDR3 is TGTGCCAGCAGCGTAGCAAGCGGCGGGAGGGCCTCAGATACGCAGTATTTT.

This sequence joins TRBV6-5 and TRBJ2-1; 9 bases agree with TRBD2. CDR1 MNHEY and CDR2 SVGAGI come from the germline V gene. This CDR3 comprises 19 residues. The ends lost 2 bases at V and 0 bases at J; junction bases unmatched: 11. CDR3 loop: CASSYPLAGGPSSYNEQFF. The CDR3 region has the DNA TGTGCCAGCAGTTACCCGCTGGCGGGAGGGCCTAGCTCCTACAATGAGCAGTTCTTC.

The chain has TRBV24-1 and TRBJ1-5; TRBD1 agrees at 7 bases. The CDR3 sequence is 15 residues long. The J segment lost 3 bases and the V segment lost 5 bases, leaving 6 bases of the junction unmatched. CDR1 is KGHDR and CDR2 is SFDVKD in the germline V gene. The CDR3 coding sequence is TGTGCCACCAGTGTTAAGGGGGCGAACAATCAGCCCCAGCATTTT. Translation: CATSVKGANNQPQHF.

The genes are TRBV11-3 and TRBJ2-3; 13 nucleotides line up with TRBD2. J was trimmed by 6 bases and V by 3 bases; bases with no gene match: 6. The CDR3 contains 16 residues. Germline CDR1 and CDR2: SGHNT and YENEEA. The CDR3 sequence: CASSFGTSGMGDTQYF. Written as DNA, the CDR3 is TGTGCCAGCAGCTTTGGGACTAGCGGGATGGGGGATACGCAGTATTTT.

This clonotype was counted ten times or more. This chain connects TRBV28 to TRBJ2-1; no firm D call. V was pared by 6 bases and J by 3 bases, with 3 bases between. This CDR3 comprises 11 residues. Germline CDR1 MDHEN, CDR2 SYDVKM. The CDR3 nucleotides are TGTGCCAGCAGGCTCTACAATGAGCAGTTCTTC. Encoded protein: CASRLYNEQFF. The full variable domain, completed using reference TRBV28 and TRBJ2-1, is DVKVTQSSRYLVKRTGEKVFLECVQDMDHENMFWYRQDPGLGLRLIYFSYDVKMKEKGDIPEGYSVSREKKERFSLILESASTNQTSMYLCASRLYNEQFFGPGTRLTVL.

At least ten counts were recorded for this clonotype. The CDR3 reads CASSLGSGTQYF. The CDR3, as DNA: TGTGCCAGCAGCTTAGGATCGGGGACCCAGTACTTC. This chain links TRBV7-2 with TRBJ2-5; D not certain. V lost 1 base, J lost 7 bases, and 7 bases lay in between. The CDR3 has 12 residues. The germline V gene encodes CDR1 SGHTA and CDR2 FQGNSA.

V gene TRBV3-1 combines with J gene TRBJ2-1; 9 positions match TRBD1. After removal of 2 bases from V and 4 bases from J, the junction contained 6 bases not matched to a gene. The CDR3 sequence is 16 residues long. The germline CDR1 and CDR2 sequences are LGHDT and YNNKEL (reference sequence). CDR3 sequence: CASSQQGQGTYNEQFF. CDR3 in DNA: TGTGCCAGCAGCCAACAAGGACAGGGGACTTACAATGAGCAGTTCTTC.

This clonotype was seen a few times. The J gene is TRBJ2-5, the V gene TRBV7-2; 12 bases are shared with TRBD2. V shed 2 bases, J shed 10 bases, and the junction held 5 bases outside the gene matches. This CDR3 is built from 14 residues. Germline V gene data show CDR1 as SGHTA and CDR2 as FQGNSA. The CDR3 coding sequence is TGTGCCAGCAGCTTATGGGCTAGCGGGGGGGACCAGTACTTC. It encodes CASSLWASGGDQYF.

The gene calls are TRBV27 and TRBJ1-1, with D hard to call. Germline V gene sequence: CDR1 MNHEY, CDR2 SMNVEV (reference sequence). CDR3 size: 14 residues. Trimming cost V 2 bases and J 0 bases, with 7 bases left between them. Written as DNA, the CDR3 is TGTGCCAGCAGTTTAAGTCCGGTGAACACTGAAGCTTTCTTT. Protein sequence: CASSLSPVNTEAFF.

This clonotype was detected a few times. This chain connects TRBV3-1 to TRBJ2-5; D may correspond to TRBD1 or TRBD2 (6 bases each). The J call may not be correct, given that the DNA end is closer to TRBJ2-1. Germline CDR1 and CDR2: LGHDT and YNNKEL (reference sequence). The CDR3 covers 15 residues. CDR3 nucleotide sequence: TGTGCCAGCAGCAAGGGGGGCTCGCAACACCTAAAGCAGTTCTTC. Translated, it gives CASSKGGSQHLKQFF.